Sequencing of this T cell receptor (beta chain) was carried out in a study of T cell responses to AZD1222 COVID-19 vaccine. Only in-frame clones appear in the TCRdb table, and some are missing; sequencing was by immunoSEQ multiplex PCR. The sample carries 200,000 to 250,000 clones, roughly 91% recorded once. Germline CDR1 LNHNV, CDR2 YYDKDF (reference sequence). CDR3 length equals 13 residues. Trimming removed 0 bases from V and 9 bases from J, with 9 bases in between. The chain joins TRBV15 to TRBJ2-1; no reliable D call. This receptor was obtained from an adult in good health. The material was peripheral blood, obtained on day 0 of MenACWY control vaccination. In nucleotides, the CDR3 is TGTGCCACCAGCAGAGAGTTAGCCGGTGAGCAGTTCTTC. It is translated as CATSRELAGEQFF. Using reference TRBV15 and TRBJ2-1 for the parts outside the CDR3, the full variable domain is DAMVIQNPRYQVTQFGKPVTLSCSQTLNHNVMYWYQQKSSQAPKLLFHYYDKDFNNEADTPDNFQSRRPNTSFCFLDIRSPGLGDTAMYLCATSRELAGEQFFGPGTRLTVL.